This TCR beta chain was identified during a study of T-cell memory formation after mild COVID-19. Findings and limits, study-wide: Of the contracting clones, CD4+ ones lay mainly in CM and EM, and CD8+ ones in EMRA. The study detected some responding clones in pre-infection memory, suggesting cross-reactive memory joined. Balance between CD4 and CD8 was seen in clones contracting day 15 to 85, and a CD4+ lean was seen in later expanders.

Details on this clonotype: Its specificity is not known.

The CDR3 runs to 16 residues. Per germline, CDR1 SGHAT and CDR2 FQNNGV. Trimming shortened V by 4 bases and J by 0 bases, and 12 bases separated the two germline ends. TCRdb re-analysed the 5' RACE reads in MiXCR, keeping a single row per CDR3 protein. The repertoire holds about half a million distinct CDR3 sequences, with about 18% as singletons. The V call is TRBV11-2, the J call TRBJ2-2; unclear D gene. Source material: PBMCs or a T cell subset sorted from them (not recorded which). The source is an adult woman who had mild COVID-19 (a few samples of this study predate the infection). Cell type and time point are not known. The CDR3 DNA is TGTGCCAGCAGCTCCCCGGACGGTTCGAACACCGGGGAGCTGTTTTTT. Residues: CASSSPDGSNTGELFF.